Each of the 4 T cell receptor beta chains below was sequenced from the same sample in a study of tumor T cells in aggressive B-cell lymphoma. Method: immunoSEQ multiplex PCR; TCRdb's copy keeps in-frame clones and lacks some. In the table there are a few thousand clones, around 87% of which are singletons. Sequencing used tumor tissue. The receptor source for this set is an adult with diffuse large B cell lymphoma.

This clone was seen once. J is TRBJ1-2 and V is TRBV19; possible D gene TRBD1, 6 bases. This CDR3 comprises 14 residues. Trimming stripped 2 bases from V and 4 bases from J, with 11 bases between. The germline gives CDR1 LNHDA, CDR2 SQIVND (reference sequence). The CDR3 sequence is CASSIYREGYGYTF. Here the CDR3 DNA reads TGTGCCAGTAGTATATACAGGGAGGGCTATGGCTACACCTTC.

The CDR3 DNA reads TGTGCCAGCAGCTTACAGATCGGGGGTGGGGAGACCCAGTACTTC. Its protein is CASSLQIGGGETQYF. The chain has TRBV11-1 and TRBJ2-5; D may be TRBD2 (6 bases). CDR3 length: 15 amino acids. CDR1 and CDR2 from the germline V gene are SGHAT and FQDESV (reference sequence). V lost 2 bases to trimming and J lost 5 bases, with 15 bases between them. The whole variable domain, filled in from reference TRBV11-1 and TRBJ2-5, reads EAEVAQSPRYKITEKSQAVAFWCDPISGHATLYWYRQILGQGPELLVQFQDESVVDDSQLPKDRFSAERLKGVDSTLKIQPAELGDSAMYLCASSLQIGGGETQYFGPGTRLLVL.

This rearrangement joins TRBV30 to TRBJ1-5; D is uncertain. The CDR3 covers 13 residues. Germline lookup yields CDR1 GTSNPN and CDR2 SVGIG (reference sequence). V shed 3 bases and J shed 2 bases, with 8 bases lying between them. CDR3 nucleotide sequence: TGTGCCTGGAGCCTGAGGGGCAATCAGCCCCAGCATTTT. It yields the protein CAWSLRGNQPQHF.

This chain joins TRBV19 and TRBJ2-5; possibly TRBD2 for D (5 bases). The CDR3 covers 13 residues. V gave up 2 bases and J gave up 4 bases, with 8 bases separating them. Germline V lookup: CDR1 LNHDA, CDR2 SQIVND (reference sequence). The CDR3 DNA is TGTGCCAGTAGTATACGAGGGCGAGAGACCCAGTACTTC. This encodes CASSIRGRETQYF.